Presented here are 27 T cell receptor beta chains from one specimen sequenced in a study of identifying expanded T cells in peripheral blood (dated by TCRdb to about 2019). Preparation of the library involved the immunoSEQ multiplex PCR assay. The table was pulled from immuneACCESS by TCRdb, which kept in-frame rearrangements only. Such tables lose some clones; where checked, under half of the loss comes from unresolved V genes, and the rest has no known cause. The sample includes about 81,000 clones, with 65% to 85% observed a single time. The top ten clones comprise around 20% of the sample. What was sequenced was blood. The origin of the receptors is a person aged 18-70 years in good health.

The CDR3 protein is CASSQFYRENHQETQYF. CDR3 DNA sequence: TGCGCCAGCAGTCAATTCTATCGGGAGAATCACCAAGAGACCCAGTACTTC. The chain employs TRBV23-1 and TRBJ2-5; D possibly corresponds to TRBD2 (6 bases). TRBV23-1 is an ORF, and what it does is uncertain. Trimming removed 1 base from V and 0 bases from J, with 15 bases in between. This CDR3 has 17 residues.

V usage is TRBV14 and J usage is TRBJ2-5; D remains unclear. Trimming removed 3 bases from V and 5 bases from J, with 16 bases in between. The CDR3 runs to 15 residues. The V gene's germline CDR1 is SGHDN and CDR2 FVKESK. The CDR3 is CASSQVTAGRETQYF. CDR3 in DNA: TGTGCCAGCAGCCAGGTTACGGCCGGCCGGGAGACCCAGTACTTC.

This clone has just a few counts. The V and J genes are TRBV4-3 and TRBJ2-7; D gene uncertain. Germline V gene data show CDR1 as LGHNA and CDR2 as YSLEER. The CDR3 loop spans 16 amino acids. The V end lost 1 base, the J end lost 2 bases, and 15 bases lay between the germline ends. This CDR3 is CASSQVSGQTPYEQYF. In DNA, the CDR3 is TGCGCCAGCAGCCAAGTATCCGGGCAGACACCCTACGAGCAGTACTTC.

CDR3 DNA: TGTGCCAGTAGTCAGGACCTTAATCAGCCCCAGCATTTT. Amino acid sequence: CASSQDLNQPQHF. The chain employs TRBV19 and TRBJ1-5, with D hard to call. The CDR3 length is 13 residues. Germline loops: CDR1 LNHDA, CDR2 SQIVND (reference sequence). Between the trimmed V and J ends, which lost 5 bases and 4 bases, there was a span of 9 bases.

V is TRBV10-3 and J is TRBJ2-1; D may be TRBD2 (5 bases). Trimming took 5 bases from V and 4 from J, leaving 18 bases between them. CDR1 and CDR2 (germline): ENHRY, SYGVKD. The CDR3 covers 16 residues. The CDR3 region has the DNA TGTGCCATCAGTTTCGAGCTGGAGGATGGATACAATGAGCAGTTCTTC. This sequence encodes CAISFELEDGYNEQFF.

The chain is built from TRBV4-2 and TRBJ2-7, with D maybe TRBD1 (5 bases). Germline assignment: CDR1 LGHNA and CDR2 YNFKEQ. The germline V and J ends were trimmed by 4 bases and 2 bases, with 9 bases remaining between them. The CDR3 runs to 13 residues. CDR3 DNA: TGTGCCAGCAGCCCAGCAGGGCCCTACGAGCAGTACTTC. Protein sequence: CASSPAGPYEQYF.

The V and J genes are TRBV19 and TRBJ2-1; 8 bases fit TRBD2. V shed 6 bases and J 3 bases; nucleotides not matched to a gene: 4. CDR3 length equals 14 residues. Germline CDR1 and CDR2: LNHDA and SQIVND (reference sequence). CDR3 protein: CASSGRAIYNEQFF. The CDR3 nucleotides read TGTGCCAGTAGCGGGAGGGCGATCTACAATGAGCAGTTCTTC. The variable domain in full, with the rest retrieved from reference TRBV19 and TRBJ2-1, is DGGITQSPKYLFRKEGQNVTLSCEQNLNHDAMYWYRQDPGQGLRLIYYSQIVNDFQKGDIAEGYSVSREKKESFPLTVTSAQKNPTAFYLCASSGRAIYNEQFFGPGTRLTVL.

V and J are TRBV5-8 and TRBJ1-1; no reliable D call. Per the germline V gene, CDR1 is SGHTS and CDR2 is YDEGEE. V gave up 0 bases and J gave up 0 bases, with 15 bases separating them. This CDR3 is built from 17 residues. CDR3 nucleotide sequence: TGTGCCAGCAGCTTGGCCCTAAGCCCCGGGATGAACACTGAAGCTTTCTTT. Its translation: CASSLALSPGMNTEAFF.

The gene calls are TRBV19 and TRBJ2-3; no reliable D call. Germline V gene lookup returns CDR1 LNHDA and CDR2 SQIVND (reference sequence). This CDR3 is 16 amino acids long. V shed 6 bases and J shed 2 bases, with 18 bases lying between them. CDR3 protein: CASSPNVAKPTDTQYF. The DNA of the CDR3 is TGTGCCAGTAGCCCTAATGTCGCAAAACCCACAGATACGCAGTATTTT.

The rearrangement uses TRBV7-9 and TRBJ2-4; the D is unclear. The CDR3 extends over 14 amino acids. V shed 2 bases and J shed 5 bases, with 10 bases lying between them. The V gene's germline CDR1 is SEHNR and CDR2 FQNEAQ (reference sequence). CDR3 residues: CASSLQSTQNIQYF. The CDR3 coding sequence is TGTGCCAGCAGCTTACAATCCACACAAAACATTCAGTACTTC.

The CDR3 protein is CASSQEQGEYGYTF. Written as DNA, the CDR3 is TGTGCCAGCAGTCAAGAACAGGGGGAGTATGGCTACACCTTC. This chain links TRBV2 with TRBJ1-2; 8 nucleotides agree with TRBD1. The junction had 7 bases not matched to a gene; V was cut back by 5 bases and J by 5 bases. CDR1 and CDR2 (germline): SNHLY, FYNNEI. CDR3 length equals 14 residues.

CDR3 coding DNA: TGCGCCAGCAGCCAAGGAAGTGAAGCGGGGGGACCATACAATGAGCAGTTCTTC. Amino acids: CASSQGSEAGGPYNEQFF. The J gene is TRBJ2-1, the V gene TRBV4-3; 9 bases agree with TRBD2. The CDR3 contains 18 residues. Germline V gene data show CDR1 as LGHNA and CDR2 as YSLEER. J was trimmed by 4 bases and V by 1 base; bases with no gene match: 11.

The chain uses TRBV9 and TRBJ2-7, with TRBD1 matching over 8 bases. V gave up 3 bases and J gave up 7 bases; unmatched junction bases: 6. This CDR3 is 13 amino acids long. Germline CDR1 SGDLS, CDR2 YYNGEE. The CDR3 here is CASSDTGGGEQYF. The CDR3 DNA reads TGTGCCAGCAGCGATACAGGGGGTGGTGAGCAGTACTTC.

The chain joins TRBV7-9 to TRBJ1-1; TRBD1 might be the D (6 bases). The germline V and J ends were trimmed by 1 base and 6 bases, with 9 bases remaining between them. The V gene's germline CDR1 is SEHNR and CDR2 FQNEAQ (reference sequence). CDR3 length equals 13 residues. CDR3: CASSLEQGPEAFF. The CDR3, as DNA: TGTGCCAGCAGCTTAGAACAGGGCCCTGAAGCTTTCTTT. The whole variable domain, filled in from reference TRBV7-9 and TRBJ1-1, reads DTGVSQNPRHKITKRGQNVTFRCDPISEHNRLYWYRQTLGQGPEFLTYFQNEAQLEKSRLLSDRFSAERPKGSFSTLEIQRTEQGDSAMYLCASSLEQGPEAFFGQGTRLTVV.

The chain joins TRBV2 to TRBJ2-1, with 9 bases matching TRBD1. After removal of 4 bases from V and 9 bases from J, the junction contained 7 bases not matched to a gene. CDR1 is SNHLY, CDR2 FYNNEI, per germline. This CDR3 has 14 residues. CDR3 bases: TGTGCCAGCAGTGGGGGACAGGGCGAGGTTGAGCAGTTCTTC. Translating it yields CASSGGQGEVEQFF.

The rearrangement uses TRBV5-4 and TRBJ2-7; the match to TRBD1 covers 7 bases. The junction had 3 bases not matched to a gene; V was cut back by 4 bases and J by 11 bases. This CDR3 has 10 residues. CDR1 and CDR2 from the germline V gene are SGHNT and YYREEE (reference sequence). The CDR3 bases are TGTGCCAGCAGCCGGGACAGAAAGTACTTC. Amino acid sequence: CASSRDRKYF.

The rearrangement links TRBV6-1 to TRBJ1-4; D unclear. CDR3 length equals 13 residues. CDR1 and CDR2 (germline): MNHNS, SASEGT. V was trimmed by 3 bases and J by 5 bases, leaving 7 bases between them. The CDR3 here is CASSDVGNEKLFF. Here the CDR3 DNA reads TGTGCCAGCAGTGATGTCGGAAATGAAAAACTGTTTTTT.

This clone has a single count. The V gene is TRBV5-6, the J gene TRBJ2-7, with TRBD2 as a possible D gene (6 bases). With 3 bases removed from V and 0 bases from J, the gap between germline ends came to 13 bases. This CDR3 comprises 15 residues. Germline assignment: CDR1 SGHDT and CDR2 YYEEEE. The CDR3 bases are TGTGCCAGCAGCTCCATAGCGGTTAGCTCCTACGAGCAGTACTTC. Translated, it gives CASSSIAVSSYEQYF. Full variable domain (missing parts from reference TRBV5-6 and TRBJ2-7): DAGVTQSPTHLIKTRGQQVTLRCSPKSGHDTVSWYQQALGQGPQFIFQYYEEEERQRGNFPDRFSGHQFPNYSSELNVNALLLGDSALYLCASSSIAVSSYEQYFGPGTRLTVT.

This clone was recorded a few times. This CDR3 is CASSGIRYGKQFF. The CDR3 DNA reads as TGTGCCAGCAGTGGCATTCGGTACGGAAAGCAGTTCTTC. V and J are TRBV28 and TRBJ2-1, with D unclear. Germline V gene data show CDR1 as MDHEN and CDR2 as SYDVKM. The germline V and J ends were trimmed by 5 bases and 11 bases, with 16 bases remaining between them. This CDR3 has 13 residues.

The chain is built from TRBV6-5 and TRBJ1-2; a weak D match, TRBD1 (5 bases). In germline, CDR1 is MNHEY, CDR2 SVGAGI. V lost 7 bases, J lost 5 bases, and 17 bases lay in between. There are 14 residues in the CDR3. The CDR3 coding sequence is TGTGCCAGCACCCGGGCGGGGGGTGAATATGGCTACACCTTC. It encodes CASTRAGGEYGYTF.

V and J are TRBV11-2 and TRBJ2-7; 7 positions match TRBD2. This CDR3 has 15 residues. The germline gives CDR1 SGHAT, CDR2 FQNNGV. J was trimmed by 2 bases and V by 1 base; bases with no gene match: 5. CDR3 sequence (DNA): TGTGCCAGCAGCTTAGGGTCGGGAGGTGCCTACGAGCAGTACTTC. This gives the protein CASSLGSGGAYEQYF.

The V and J genes are TRBV7-9 and TRBJ1-1; perhaps TRBD1 as D (6 bases). Germline V gene sequence: CDR1 SEHNR, CDR2 FQNEAQ (reference sequence). V lost 1 base and J lost 6, with 9 bases in between. The CDR3 contains 13 residues. CDR3 sequence reads: CASSLDGGPEAFF. The CDR3 DNA is TGTGCCAGCAGCTTAGATGGGGGCCCTGAAGCTTTCTTT.

This clone has just a few counts. This sequence joins TRBV28 and TRBJ1-5; D ambiguous. Germline values: CDR1 MDHEN, CDR2 SYDVKM. This CDR3 spans 14 amino acids. V was shortened by 7 bases and J by 12 bases, with 22 bases between the two germline ends. The CDR3 coding sequence is TGTGCCAGCATAAGCCACCTAGTGGTGGCCAACCAGCATTTT. It specifies CASISHLVVANQHF.

V gene TRBV27 combines with J gene TRBJ2-7; D gene unclear. Germline lookup yields CDR1 MNHEY and CDR2 SMNVEV (reference sequence). V dropped 4 bases and J dropped 0 bases, with 13 bases sitting between them. There are 15 residues in the CDR3. CDR3 DNA sequence: TGTGCCAGCAGTTCCCGGCGCAGCCTCTCCTACGAGCAGTACTTC. Translation gives CASSSRRSLSYEQYF.

This chain uses TRBV7-3 with TRBJ2-1; D gene unclear. The CDR3 is made up of 14 amino acids. The germline gives CDR1 SGHTA, CDR2 FQGTGA. V was cut by 5 bases and J by 5 bases, with 13 bases left in between. The CDR3 DNA sequence: TGTGCCAGCAGCGCCCAAGGTTTTGACAATGAGCAGTTCTTC. It translates to CASSAQGFDNEQFF. The variable domain in full, completed from reference TRBV7-3 and TRBJ2-1, reads GAGVSQTPSNKVTEKGKYVELRCDPISGHTALYWYRQSLGQGPEFLIYFQGTGAADDSGLPNDRFFAVRPEGSVSTLKIQRTERGDSAVYLCASSAQGFDNEQFFGPGTRLTVL.

The chain has TRBV4-3 and TRBJ2-1; D is unclear. This CDR3 spans 13 amino acids. Germline V gene lookup returns CDR1 LGHNA and CDR2 YSLEER. V gave up 1 base and J gave up 7 bases, with 8 bases separating them. The CDR3 DNA reads TGCGCCAGCAGCCAAGCCTCGGTGAATGAGCAGTTCTTC. Encoded protein: CASSQASVNEQFF.

The chain uses TRBV7-2 and TRBJ2-7; no clear D gene. V dropped 3 bases and J dropped 5 bases, with 11 bases sitting between them. Per germline, CDR1 SGHTA and CDR2 FQGNSA. The length of the CDR3 is 13 residues. The CDR3 protein is CASSLGFTNEQYF. DNA for the CDR3: TGTGCCAGCAGCTTGGGATTTACCAACGAGCAGTACTTC.